This TCR beta chain was captured by sequencing in a study of T cell responses to AZD1222 COVID-19 vaccine. The CDR3 totals 14 residues. Trimming took off 5 bases at V and 5 bases at J, with 15 bases between the two ends. Germline CDR1 MNHEY, CDR2 SMNVEV (reference sequence). TCRdb keeps only in-frame clones here, not all; method: immunoSEQ multiplex PCR. Of about 150,000 clones in the sample, about 86% were seen once. The sequence came from an adult who received the AZD1222 COVID-19 vaccine. The chain joins TRBV27 to TRBJ1-2, with D tentatively TRBD1 (6 bases). The starting material was peripheral blood, obtained 28 days after the second AZD1222 dose. In DNA form, the CDR3 reads TGTGCCAGCAGTGCAACAGGGACGAGGTATGGCTACACCTTC. Its translation is CASSATGTRYGYTF.